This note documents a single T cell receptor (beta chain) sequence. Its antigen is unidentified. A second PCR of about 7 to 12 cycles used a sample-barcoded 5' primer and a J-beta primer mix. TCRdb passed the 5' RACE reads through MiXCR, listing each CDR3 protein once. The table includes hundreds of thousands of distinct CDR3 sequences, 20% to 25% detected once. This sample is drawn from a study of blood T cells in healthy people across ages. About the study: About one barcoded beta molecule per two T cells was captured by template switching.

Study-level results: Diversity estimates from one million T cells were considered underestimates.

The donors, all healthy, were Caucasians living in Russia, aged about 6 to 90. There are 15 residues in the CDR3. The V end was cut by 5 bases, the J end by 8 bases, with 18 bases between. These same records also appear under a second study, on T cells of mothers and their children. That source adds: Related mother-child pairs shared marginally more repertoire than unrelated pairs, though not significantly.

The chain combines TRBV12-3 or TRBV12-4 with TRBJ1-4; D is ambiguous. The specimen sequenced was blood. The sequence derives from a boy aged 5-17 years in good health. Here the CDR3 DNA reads TGTGCCAGCAGTGCCGACGGAATTTTGGGGGAAAAACTGTTTTTT. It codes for CASSADGILGEKLFF.